This TCR beta chain was retrieved from a study of shared clonotypes between healthy human individuals. Authors' methods: ImmunoSEQ output lacked quality scores and full-length reads, limiting matched filtering. Assay used: immunoSEQ multiplex PCR; TCRdb lists only in-frame clones, some missing. V, J and clone size derive from that table, while D and trimming were established from the DNA sequence. Among about 670,000 clones listed, around 72% were seen once. Germline CDR1 reads SNHLY; CDR2 reads FYNNEI. This CDR3 contains 15 residues. Trimming took 1 base from V and 0 from J, leaving 9 bases between them.

This TCR was sampled from a woman in her twenties or thirties in good health. The sequenced sample consisted of memory CD4+ T cells sorted from blood. Subset reported: CD45RA-negative fraction. The genes are TRBV2 and TRBJ1-1; maybe TRBD1 (5 bases). This CDR3 reads CASSEERGLNTEAFF. DNA for the CDR3: TGTGCCAGCAGTGAAGAAAGGGGCCTGAACACTGAAGCTTTCTTT.